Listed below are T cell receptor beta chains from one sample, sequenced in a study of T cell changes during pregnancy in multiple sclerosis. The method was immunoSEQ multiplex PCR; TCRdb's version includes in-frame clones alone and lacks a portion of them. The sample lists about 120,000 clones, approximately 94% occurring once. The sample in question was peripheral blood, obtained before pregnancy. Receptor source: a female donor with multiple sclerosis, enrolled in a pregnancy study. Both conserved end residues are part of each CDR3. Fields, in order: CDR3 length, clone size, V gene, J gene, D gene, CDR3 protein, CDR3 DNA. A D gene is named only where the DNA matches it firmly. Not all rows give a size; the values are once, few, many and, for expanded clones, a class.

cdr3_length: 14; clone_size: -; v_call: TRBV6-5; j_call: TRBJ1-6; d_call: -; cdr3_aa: CASSEVGKNSPLHF; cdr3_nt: TGTGCCAGCAGTGAGGTCGGCAAAAATTCACCCCTCCACTTT
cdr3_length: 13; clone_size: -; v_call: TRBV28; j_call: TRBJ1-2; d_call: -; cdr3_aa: CASNREVGYGYTF; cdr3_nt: TGTGCCAGCAACAGGGAAGTTGGCTATGGCTACACCTTC
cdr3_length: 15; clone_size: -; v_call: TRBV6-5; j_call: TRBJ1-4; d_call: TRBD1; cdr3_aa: CASRLSGDSNEKLFF; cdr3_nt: TGTGCCAGCAGACTATCTGGGGACAGTAATGAAAAACTGTTTTTT
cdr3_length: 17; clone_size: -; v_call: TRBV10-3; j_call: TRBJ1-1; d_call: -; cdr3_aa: CAISERLGRGQDTEAFF; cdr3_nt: TGTGCCATCAGTGAGCGGTTGGGCAGGGGTCAGGACACTGAAGCTTTCTTT
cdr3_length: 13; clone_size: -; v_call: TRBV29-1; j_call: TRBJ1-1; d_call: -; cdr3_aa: CSGATGGNTEAFF; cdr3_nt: TGCAGCGGAGCCACGGGGGGAAACACTGAAGCTTTCTTT
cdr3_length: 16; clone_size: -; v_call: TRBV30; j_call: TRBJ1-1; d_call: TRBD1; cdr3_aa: CAWTRGGRGRFTEAFF; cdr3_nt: TGTGCCTGGACGAGAGGGGGCAGGGGAAGGTTTACTGAAGCTTTCTTT
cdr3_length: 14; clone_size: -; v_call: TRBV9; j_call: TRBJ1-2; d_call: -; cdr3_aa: CASSEGLTNYGYTF; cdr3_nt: TGTGCCTCCTCGGAGGGCCTCACTAACTATGGCTACACCTTC
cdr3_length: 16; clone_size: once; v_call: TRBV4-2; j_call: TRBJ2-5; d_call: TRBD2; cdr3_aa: CASSQGVGRAGETQYF; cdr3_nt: TGTGCCAGCAGCCAAGGAGTCGGGAGGGCCGGAGAGACCCAGTACTTC
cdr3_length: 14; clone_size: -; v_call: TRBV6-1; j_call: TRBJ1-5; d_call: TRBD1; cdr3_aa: CASRQGNGNQPQHF; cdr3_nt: TGTGCCAGTAGACAGGGGAACGGCAATCAGCCCCAGCATTTT
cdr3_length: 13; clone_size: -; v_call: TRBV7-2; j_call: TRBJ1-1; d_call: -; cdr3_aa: CASSTSGGTEAFF; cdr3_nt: TGTGCCAGCAGCACCAGTGGGGGGACTGAAGCTTTCTTT
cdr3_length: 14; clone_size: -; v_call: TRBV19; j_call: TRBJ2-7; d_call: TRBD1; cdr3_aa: CASSVDRGTYEQYF; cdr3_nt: TGTGCCAGTAGTGTGGACAGGGGTACCTACGAGCAGTACTTC
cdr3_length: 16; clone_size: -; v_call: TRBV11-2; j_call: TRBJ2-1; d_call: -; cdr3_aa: CASSDEFGTSYNEQFF; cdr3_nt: TGTGCCAGCAGCGACGAATTCGGGACTTCCTACAATGAGCAGTTCTTC
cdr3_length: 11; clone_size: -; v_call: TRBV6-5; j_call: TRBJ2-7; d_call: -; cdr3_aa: CASSSSTEQYF; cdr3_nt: TGTGCCAGCAGTTCATCAACCGAGCAGTACTTC
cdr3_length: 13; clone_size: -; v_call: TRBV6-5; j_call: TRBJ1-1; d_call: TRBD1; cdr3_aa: CASTTPGQGRTFF; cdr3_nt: TGTGCCAGCACCACCCCGGGACAGGGGCGCACCTTCTTT
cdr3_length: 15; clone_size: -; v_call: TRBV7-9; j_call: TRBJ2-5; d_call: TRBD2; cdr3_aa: CASSLRRSGGETQYF; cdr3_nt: TGTGCCAGCAGCTTACGGCGGTCGGGGGGGGAGACCCAGTACTTC
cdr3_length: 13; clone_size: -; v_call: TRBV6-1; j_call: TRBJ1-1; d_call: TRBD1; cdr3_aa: CASINRGNTEAFF; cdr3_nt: TGTGCCAGCATAAACAGGGGGAACACTGAAGCTTTCTTT
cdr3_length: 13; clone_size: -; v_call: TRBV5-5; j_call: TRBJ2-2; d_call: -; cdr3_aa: CASSLERARELFF; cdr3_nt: TGTGCCAGCAGCTTGGAGAGGGCCAGGGAGCTGTTTTTT
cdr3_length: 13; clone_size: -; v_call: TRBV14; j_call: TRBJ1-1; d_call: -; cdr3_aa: CASSQDYFTEAFF; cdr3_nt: TGTGCCAGCAGCCAAGATTACTTCACTGAAGCTTTCTTT
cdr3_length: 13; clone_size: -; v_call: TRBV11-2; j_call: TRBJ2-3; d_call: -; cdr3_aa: CASSLSHPDTQYF; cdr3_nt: TGTGCCAGCAGCTTAAGCCACCCAGATACGCAGTATTTT
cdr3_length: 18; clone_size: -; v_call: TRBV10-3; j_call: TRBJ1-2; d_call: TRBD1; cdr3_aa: CAISARREALTGDYGYTF; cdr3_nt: TGTGCCATCAGTGCCCGTCGAGAGGCCCTAACAGGGGACTATGGCTACACCTTC
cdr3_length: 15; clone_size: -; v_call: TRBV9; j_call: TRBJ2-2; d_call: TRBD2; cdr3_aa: CASSVEAGVTGELFF; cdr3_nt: TGTGCCAGCAGCGTAGAAGCGGGAGTCACCGGGGAGCTGTTTTTT
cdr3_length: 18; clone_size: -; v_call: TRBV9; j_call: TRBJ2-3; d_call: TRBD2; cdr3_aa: CASSVSGGARRGTDTQYF; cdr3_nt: TGTGCCAGCAGCGTAAGCGGGGGGGCCAGAAGAGGCACAGATACGCAGTATTTT
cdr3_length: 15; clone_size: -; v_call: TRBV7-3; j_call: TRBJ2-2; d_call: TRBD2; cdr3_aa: CASSWTSRNTGELFF; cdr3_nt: TGTGCCAGCAGTTGGACTAGCCGAAACACCGGGGAGCTGTTTTTT
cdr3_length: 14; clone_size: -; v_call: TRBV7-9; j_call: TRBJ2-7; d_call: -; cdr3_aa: CASSSSTSPYEQYF; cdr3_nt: TGTGCCAGCAGCTCCTCGACATCACCCTACGAGCAGTACTTC
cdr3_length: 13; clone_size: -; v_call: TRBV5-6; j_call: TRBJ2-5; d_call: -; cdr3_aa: CASSLVVQETQYF; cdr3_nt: TGTGCCAGCAGCTTGGTAGTACAAGAGACCCAGTACTTC
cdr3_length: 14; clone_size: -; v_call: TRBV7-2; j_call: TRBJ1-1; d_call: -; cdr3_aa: CASSFEQLNTEAFF; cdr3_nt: TGTGCCAGCAGCTTTGAACAGTTGAACACTGAAGCTTTCTTT
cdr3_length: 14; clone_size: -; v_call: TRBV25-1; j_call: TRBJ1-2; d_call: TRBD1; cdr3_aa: CASSELPGGDGYTF; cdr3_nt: TGTGCCAGCAGTGAATTGCCAGGGGGCGATGGCTACACCTTC
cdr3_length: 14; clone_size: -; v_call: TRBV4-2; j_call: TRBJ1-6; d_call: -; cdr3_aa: CASSLEGFDSPLHF; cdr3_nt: TGTGCCAGCAGCCTGGAGGGTTTTGATTCACCCCTCCACTTT
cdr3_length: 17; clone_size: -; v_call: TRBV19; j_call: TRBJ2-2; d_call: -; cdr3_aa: CASSPGLSAANTGELFF; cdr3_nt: TGTGCCAGTAGTCCTGGTTTGTCGGCGGCGAACACCGGGGAGCTGTTTTTT
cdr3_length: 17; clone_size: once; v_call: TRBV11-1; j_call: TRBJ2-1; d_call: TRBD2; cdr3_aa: CASSLRASGLLDNEQFF; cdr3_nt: TGTGCCAGCAGCTTACGAGCTAGCGGGCTCTTGGACAATGAGCAGTTCTTC
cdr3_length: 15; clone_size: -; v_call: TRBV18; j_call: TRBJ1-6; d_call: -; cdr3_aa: CASSPLGQLNSPLHF; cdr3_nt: TGTGCCAGCTCACCACTAGGACAGCTCAATTCACCCCTCCACTTT
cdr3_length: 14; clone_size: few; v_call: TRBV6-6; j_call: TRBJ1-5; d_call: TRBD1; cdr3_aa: CASSSTGVLQPQHF; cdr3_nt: TGTGCCAGCAGCTCGACAGGGGTCCTTCAGCCCCAGCATTTT
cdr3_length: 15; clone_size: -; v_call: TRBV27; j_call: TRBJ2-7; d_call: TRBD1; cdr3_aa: CASSLAGQGSHEQYF; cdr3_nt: TGTGCCAGCAGTTTAGCGGGACAGGGTTCCCACGAGCAGTACTTC
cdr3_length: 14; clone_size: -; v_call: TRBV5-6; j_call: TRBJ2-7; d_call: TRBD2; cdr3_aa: CASSLGGDSYEQYF; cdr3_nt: TGTGCCAGCAGCCTTGGGGGGGACTCCTACGAGCAGTACTTC
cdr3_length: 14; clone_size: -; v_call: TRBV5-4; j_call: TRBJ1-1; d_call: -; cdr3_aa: CASSGTDYGTEAFF; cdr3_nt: TGTGCCAGCAGCGGTACAGACTATGGCACTGAAGCTTTCTTT
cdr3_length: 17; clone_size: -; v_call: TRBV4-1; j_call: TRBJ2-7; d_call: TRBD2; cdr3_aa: CASSQDRTSGGSYEQYF; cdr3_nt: TGCGCCAGCAGCCAAGATCGTACCAGCGGGGGCTCCTACGAGCAGTACTTC
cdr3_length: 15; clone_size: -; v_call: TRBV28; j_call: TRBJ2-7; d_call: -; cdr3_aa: CASSLEATGSYEQYF; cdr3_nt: TGTGCCAGCAGTTTAGAAGCTACAGGGTCTTACGAGCAGTACTTC
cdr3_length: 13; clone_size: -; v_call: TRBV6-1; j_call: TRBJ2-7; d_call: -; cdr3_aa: CASSERRAHEQYF; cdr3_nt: TGTGCCAGCAGTGAACGCAGGGCCCACGAGCAGTACTTC
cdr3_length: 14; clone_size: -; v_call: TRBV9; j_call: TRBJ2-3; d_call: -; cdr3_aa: CASCLQGSTDTQYF; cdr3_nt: TGTGCCAGCTGCCTACAGGGAAGCACAGATACGCAGTATTTT
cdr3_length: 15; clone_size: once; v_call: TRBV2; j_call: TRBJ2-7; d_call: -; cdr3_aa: CASSRDRSSGYEQYF; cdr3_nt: TGTGCCAGCAGCCGTGACAGGTCTTCGGGGTACGAGCAGTACTTC
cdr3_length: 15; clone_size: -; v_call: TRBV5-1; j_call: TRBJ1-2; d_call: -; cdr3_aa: CASSLADTSIYGYTF; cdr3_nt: TGCGCCAGCAGCTTGGCCGACACATCGATCTATGGCTACACCTTC
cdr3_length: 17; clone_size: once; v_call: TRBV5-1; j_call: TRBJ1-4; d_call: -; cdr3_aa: CASSLLDTDSTNEKLFF; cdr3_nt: TGCGCCAGCAGCTTGTTAGATACCGACTCAACTAATGAAAAACTGTTTTTT
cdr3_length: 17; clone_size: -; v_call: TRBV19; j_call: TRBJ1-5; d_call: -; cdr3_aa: CASSREAGSWSNQPQHF; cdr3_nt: TGTGCCAGTAGTAGGGAGGCAGGGTCATGGAGCAATCAGCCCCAGCATTTT
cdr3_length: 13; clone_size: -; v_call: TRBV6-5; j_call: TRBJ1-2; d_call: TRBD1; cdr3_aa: CASSDRDRGSYTF; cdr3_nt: TGTGCCAGCAGTGACCGGGACAGGGGGAGCTACACCTTC
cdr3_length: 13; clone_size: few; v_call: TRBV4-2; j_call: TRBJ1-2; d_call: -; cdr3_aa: CASSAQNNYGYTF; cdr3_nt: TGTGCCAGCAGCGCACAGAACAACTATGGCTACACCTTC
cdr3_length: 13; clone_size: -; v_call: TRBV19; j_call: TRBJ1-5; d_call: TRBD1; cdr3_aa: CASYGTGKQPQHF; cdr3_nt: TGTGCCAGTTACGGGACAGGGAAACAGCCCCAGCATTTT
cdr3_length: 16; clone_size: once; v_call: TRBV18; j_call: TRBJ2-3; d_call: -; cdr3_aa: CASSPLGGASTDTQYF; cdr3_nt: TGTGCCAGCTCCCCTTTAGGCGGGGCAAGCACAGATACGCAGTATTTT
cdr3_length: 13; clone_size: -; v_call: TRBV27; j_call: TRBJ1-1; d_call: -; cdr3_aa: CASSFKFNTEAFF; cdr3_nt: TGTGCCAGCAGTTTTAAATTTAACACTGAAGCTTTCTTT
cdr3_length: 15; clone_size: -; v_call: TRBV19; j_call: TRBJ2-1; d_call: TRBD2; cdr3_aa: CASSRTSGAGNEQFF; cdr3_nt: TGTGCCAGTAGTCGGACTAGCGGAGCCGGGAATGAGCAGTTCTTC
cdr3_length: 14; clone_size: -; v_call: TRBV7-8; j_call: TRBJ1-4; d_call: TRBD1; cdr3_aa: CASSLVGQGEKLFF; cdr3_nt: TGTGCCAGCAGCTTAGTGGGACAGGGTGAAAAACTGTTTTTT